This entry lists 17 T cell receptor beta chains sequenced from one sample in a study of graft-versus-host responses after intestinal transplantation. Assay: immunoSEQ multiplex PCR; the TCRdb copy retains only in-frame clones and omits some. The data contain over 100,000 clones, over 85% of them singletons. Their antigen targets remain unknown. Source: unstimulated CD4+ T cells sorted from spleen or lymph node cells, taken before transplant. The receptors were gathered from a human donor who was the organ donor for an intestinal transplant.

This clone is a singleton in its sample. The chain combines TRBV5-1 with TRBJ2-7; 7 bases agree with TRBD2. V dropped 0 bases and J dropped 2; count of bases not matched to a gene: 14. Germline CDR1 SGHRS, CDR2 YFSETQ. This CDR3 is built from 18 residues. CDR3 bases: TGCGCCAGCAGCTTGGGTCGCTACGCGGGAGTGGCCCCCTACGAGCAGTACTTC. Translated: CASSLGRYAGVAPYEQYF. Complete variable domain (other parts from reference TRBV5-1 and TRBJ2-7): KAGVTQTPRYLIKTRGQQVTLSCSPISGHRSVSWYQQTPGQGLQFLFEYFSETQRNKGNFPGRFSGRQFSNSRSEMNVSTLELGDSALYLCASSLGRYAGVAPYEQYFGPGTRLTVT.

The V and J genes are TRBV5-4 and TRBJ2-1, with TRBD2 matching over 14 bases. The germline gives CDR1 SGHNT, CDR2 YYREEE (reference sequence). This CDR3 has 15 amino acids. V lost 4 bases, J lost 11 bases, and 8 bases stayed unmatched. The CDR3: CASSPGLAGEVQQFF. The CDR3 DNA reads as TGTGCCAGCAGCCCGGGACTAGCGGGAGAGGTCCAGCAGTTCTTC.

The CDR3 region is CASSLTGAGGYTF. CDR3 sequence (DNA): TGTGCCAGCAGCTTGACAGGGGCCGGTGGCTACACCTTC. This chain uses TRBV5-4 with TRBJ1-2; 7 bases align to TRBD1. V lost 1 base, J lost 7 bases, and 4 bases stayed unmatched. The germline V gene has CDR1 SGHNT and CDR2 YYREEE (reference sequence). The CDR3 sequence is 13 residues long.

The rearrangement uses TRBV7-9 and TRBJ2-7; D not resolved. Germline V gene data show CDR1 as SEHNR and CDR2 as FQNEAQ (reference sequence). Trimming shortened V by 5 bases and J by 5 bases, and 7 bases separated the two germline ends. The CDR3 is 11 residues long. CDR3 residues: CASSHTDEQYF. In DNA form, the CDR3 reads TGTGCCAGCAGCCACACCGACGAGCAGTACTTC.

This clone was recorded once. The chain recombines TRBV7-8 with TRBJ1-3; no definite D call. V was cut by 6 bases and J by 0 bases, with 12 bases left in between. This CDR3 is 15 amino acids long. Germline V gene lookup returns CDR1 SGHVS and CDR2 FQNEAQ. Written as DNA, the CDR3 is TGTGCCAGCAGACCGGACGGATACTCTGGAAACACCATATATTTT. Amino acid sequence: CASRPDGYSGNTIYF.

The rearrangement links TRBV30 to TRBJ1-2, with D maybe TRBD1 (6 bases). In germline, CDR1 is GTSNPN, CDR2 SVGIG (reference sequence). V lost 4 bases and J lost 4, with 16 bases in between. This CDR3 region has 14 residues. CDR3 region: CAWTNNTGIYGYTF. In nucleotides, the CDR3 is TGTGCCTGGACCAACAATACAGGGATCTATGGCTACACCTTC.

The V and J genes are TRBV6-1 and TRBJ1-1; TRBD1 aligns across 9 bases. The CDR3 covers 13 residues. CDR1 and CDR2 (germline): MNHNS, SASEGT. Trimming at V came to 5 bases and at J to 9 bases, leaving 7 bases not matched to a gene. The CDR3 here is CASSLRQGEKAFF. The CDR3 DNA reads TGTGCCAGCAGTCTGAGACAGGGGGAGAAAGCTTTCTTT.

The V gene is TRBV5-4, the J gene TRBJ2-2; a weak D match, TRBD2 (5 bases). Germline-derived CDR1 and CDR2 are SGHNT and YYREEE (reference sequence). The CDR3 extends over 14 amino acids. Trimming removed 4 bases at V and 5 bases at J, with 12 bases between. The DNA for the CDR3 is TGTGCCAGCAGCGACACTCGGGATACCGGGGAGCTGTTTTTT. Translated, it gives CASSDTRDTGELFF.

V and J are TRBV6-5 and TRBJ2-2; D might be TRBD1 (5 bases). V lost 2 bases, J lost 4 bases, and 8 bases lay in between. Germline V gene data show CDR1 as MNHEY and CDR2 as SVGAGI. The CDR3 loop spans 14 amino acids. CDR3 in DNA: TGTGCCAGCAGTTACGCAGGGATCACCGGGGAGCTGTTTTTT. Translated, it gives CASSYAGITGELFF.

The chain combines TRBV6-6 with TRBJ2-7; 14 bases are a match to TRBD2. With 4 bases clipped from V and 4 bases from J, the junction kept 3 bases outside the gene matches. This CDR3 has 15 amino acids. Looked up from germline, CDR1 is MNHNY and CDR2 is SVGAGI (reference sequence). The CDR3 bases are TGTGCCAGCAGTTCCGGGACTAGCGGGAGATACGAGCAGTACTTC. It encodes CASSSGTSGRYEQYF.

The V and J genes are TRBV7-9 and TRBJ2-6; 10 bases fit TRBD1. Per germline, CDR1 SEHNR and CDR2 FQNEAQ (reference sequence). J was trimmed by 1 base and V by 3 bases; bases with no gene match: 3. CDR3 length: 17 residues. CDR3 coding DNA: TGTGCCAGCAGCTTGACAGGGGGCGCTTCTGGGGCCAACGTCCTGACTTTC. Its protein is CASSLTGGASGANVLTF.

This rearrangement joins TRBV18 to TRBJ2-3, with a possible D match to TRBD2 (5 bases). V was cut by 6 bases and J by 5 bases, with 12 bases left in between. The germline gives CDR1 KGHSH, CDR2 LQKENI. The CDR3 loop spans 13 amino acids. DNA of the CDR3: TGTGCCAGCTCCCCTAACGAGGGAGATACGCAGTATTTT. Amino acids: CASSPNEGDTQYF.

This clone was counted only a few times. J is TRBJ1-5 and V is TRBV4-3; 7 bases line up with TRBD1. Germline V CDR1 and CDR2: LGHNA, YSLEER. This CDR3 is 13 amino acids long. V was clipped by 0 bases and J by 7 bases; unmatched bases: 0. This CDR3 is CASSQETGQPQHF. CDR3 nucleotide sequence: TGCGCCAGCAGCCAAGAGACAGGGCAGCCCCAGCATTTT.

The rearrangement uses TRBV11-1 and TRBJ2-1; the D gene is possibly TRBD2 (5 bases). The CDR3 has 13 residues. Germline V gives CDR1 SGHAT, CDR2 FQDESV (reference sequence). The germline V and J ends were trimmed by 5 bases and 1 base, with 6 bases remaining between them. As DNA, the CDR3 is TGTGCCAGCAGCCCGGGATCCTACAATGAGCAGTTCTTC. Translated: CASSPGSYNEQFF.

With regard to this clone: The sample has other DNA sequences that encode this CDR3 too. V gene TRBV6-5 combines with J gene TRBJ2-1; 11 nucleotides match TRBD2. Trimming at V came to 3 bases and at J to 7 bases, leaving 2 bases not matched to a gene. The germline V gene has CDR1 MNHEY and CDR2 SVGAGI. This CDR3 spans 14 amino acids. CDR3 bases: TGTGCCAGCAGTTATACTAGCGGGAGTAATGAGCAGTTCTTC. Its protein product is CASSYTSGSNEQFF.

CDR3 sequence (DNA): TGTGCCAGCACCCCCGTAGAAAGCAATCAGCCCCAGCATTTT. Translated: CASTPVESNQPQHF. This chain links TRBV6-5 with TRBJ1-5; the D is unclear. Trimming pared 7 bases from V and 1 base from J, leaving 11 bases between. Germline CDR1 and CDR2: MNHEY and SVGAGI. The CDR3 has 14 residues.

This chain uses TRBV30 with TRBJ2-5; 9 bases line up with TRBD1. The assigned J gene may be wrong: the sequence end matches TRBJ2-7 better. Germline V gene lookup returns CDR1 GTSNPN and CDR2 SVGIG (reference sequence). The CDR3 runs 14 residues. DNA for the CDR3: TGTGCCTGGGTTCCGGGACAGGGTCCAGCCGAGCAGTACTTC. Its protein is CAWVPGQGPAEQYF.